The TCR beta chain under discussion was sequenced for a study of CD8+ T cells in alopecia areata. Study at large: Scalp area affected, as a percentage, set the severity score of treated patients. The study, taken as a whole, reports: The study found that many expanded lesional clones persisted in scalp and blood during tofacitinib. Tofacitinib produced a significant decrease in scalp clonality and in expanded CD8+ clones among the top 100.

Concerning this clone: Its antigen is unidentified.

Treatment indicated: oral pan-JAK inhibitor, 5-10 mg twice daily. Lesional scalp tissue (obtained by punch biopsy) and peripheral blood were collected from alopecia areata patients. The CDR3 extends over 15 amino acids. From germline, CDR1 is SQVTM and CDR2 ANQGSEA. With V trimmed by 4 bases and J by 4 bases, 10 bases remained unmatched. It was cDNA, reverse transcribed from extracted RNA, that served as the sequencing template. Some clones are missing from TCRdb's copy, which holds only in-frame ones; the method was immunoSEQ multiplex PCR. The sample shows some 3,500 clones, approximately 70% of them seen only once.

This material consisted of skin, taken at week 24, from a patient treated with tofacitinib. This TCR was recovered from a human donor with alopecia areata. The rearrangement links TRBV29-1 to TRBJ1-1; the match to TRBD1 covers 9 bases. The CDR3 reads CSVADNLDRGTEAFF. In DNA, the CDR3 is TGCAGCGTTGCCGATAACTTGGACAGGGGCACTGAAGCTTTCTTT. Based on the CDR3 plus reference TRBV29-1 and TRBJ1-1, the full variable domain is SAVISQKPSRDICQRGTSLTIQCQVDSQVTMMFWYRQQPGQSLTLIATANQGSEATYESGFVIDKFPISRPNLTFSTLTVSNMSPEDSSIYLCSVADNLDRGTEAFFGQGTRLTVV.